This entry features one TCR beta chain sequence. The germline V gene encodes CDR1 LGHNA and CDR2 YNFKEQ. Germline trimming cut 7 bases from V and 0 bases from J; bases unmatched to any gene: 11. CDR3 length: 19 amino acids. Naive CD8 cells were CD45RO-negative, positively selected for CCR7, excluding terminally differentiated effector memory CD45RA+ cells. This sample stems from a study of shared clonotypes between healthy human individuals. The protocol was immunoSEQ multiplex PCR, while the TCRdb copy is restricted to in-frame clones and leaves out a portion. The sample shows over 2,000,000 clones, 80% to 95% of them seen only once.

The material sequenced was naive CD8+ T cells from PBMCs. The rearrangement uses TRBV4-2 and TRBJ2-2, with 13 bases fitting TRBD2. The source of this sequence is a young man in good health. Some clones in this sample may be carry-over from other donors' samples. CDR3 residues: CASTDPGLAGFANTGELFF. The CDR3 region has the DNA TGTGCCAGCACCGACCCGGGACTAGCGGGATTCGCGAACACCGGGGAGCTGTTTTTT.